Below, one T cell receptor beta chain is given with its context. Measured with immunoSEQ multiplex PCR; TCRdb has only the in-frame clones, and not every one. Of about 25,000 clones detected, around 83% appear once; the ten largest clones hold approximately 25%. Germline V gives CDR1 MDHEN, CDR2 SYDVKM. The CDR3 contains 15 residues. V was trimmed by 3 bases and J by 5 bases, leaving 13 bases between them. This sample was included in a study of blood T cell repertoires in COVID-19. The rearrangement joins TRBV28 to TRBJ1-4; D might be TRBD1 (5 bases). This TCR was recovered from a human donor in a cohort sampled during active COVID-19. Material: peripheral blood. CDR3 amino acids: CASSLPGLGNEKLFF. The CDR3 DNA follows: TGTGCCAGCAGTTTGCCGGGACTGGGGAATGAAAAACTGTTTTTT.